These 17 T cell receptor beta chains were sequenced from one sample in a study of cytomegalovirus exposure and HLA in healthy donors. 13 Jbeta primers and 60 Vbeta primers were used for the PCR. Clones were sequenced by immunoSEQ multiplex PCR, and TCRdb holds only the in-frame ones, with some missing. Here the sample spans some 270,000 clones, about 80% being singletons. Sequenced sample: PBMCs. The receptors were sampled from a girl aged 2 to 10 in good health and CMV-seronegative.

The J gene is TRBJ1-5, the V gene TRBV7-6, with TRBD1 as a possible D gene (6 bases). Germline V gene sequence: CDR1 SGHVS, CDR2 FNYEAQ. The CDR3 sequence is 13 residues long. Trimming removed 8 bases at V and 5 bases at J, with 13 bases between. Here the CDR3 reads CASGTGSDQPQHF. The CDR3 region has the DNA TGTGCCAGCGGTACAGGGTCGGATCAGCCCCAGCATTTT.

The genes are TRBV5-4 and TRBJ2-5; D not certain. This CDR3 spans 14 amino acids. CDR1 SGHNT and CDR2 YYREEE come from the germline V gene (reference sequence). V lost 5 bases, J lost 0 bases, and 11 bases lay in between. The CDR3 sequence is CASRPDGYQETQYF. In nucleotides, the CDR3 is TGTGCCAGCAGACCCGACGGGTACCAAGAGACCCAGTACTTC.

The chain uses TRBV10-3 and TRBJ2-7; TRBD1 matches 12 bases. Losses at the gene ends were 0 bases for V and 5 bases for J; bases not matched to a gene: 8. Germline CDR1 ENHRY, CDR2 SYGVKD. The CDR3 extends over 17 amino acids. CDR3 nucleotides: TGTGCCATCAGTGAGTCCGGGACAGGGGGCGGATTGAACGAGCAGTACTTC. Translated, it gives CAISESGTGGGLNEQYF.

The chain links TRBV11-2 to TRBJ2-3, with TRBD1 identical over 7 bases. CDR3 length: 15 residues. V was pared by 6 bases and J by 4 bases, with 10 bases of the junction left unmatched. In germline, CDR1 is SGHAT, CDR2 FQNNGV. The CDR3 spells CASSYGQDRADTQYF. In DNA, the CDR3 is TGTGCCAGCAGTTACGGACAGGATAGGGCAGATACGCAGTATTTT.

This chain links TRBV19 with TRBJ2-7; D gene uncertain. The CDR3 spans 13 residues. Per germline, CDR1 LNHDA and CDR2 SQIVND (reference sequence). Trimming removed 0 bases at V and 3 bases at J, with 6 bases between. CDR3 nucleotide sequence: TGTGCCAGTAGTATAGAAGCATACTACGAGCAGTACTTC. Protein sequence: CASSIEAYYEQYF.

The chain recombines TRBV28 with TRBJ1-1; D remains unclear. The CDR3 consists of 14 residues. Germline V gene sequence: CDR1 MDHEN, CDR2 SYDVKM. The germline V and J ends were trimmed by 4 bases and 1 base, with 10 bases remaining between them. The CDR3 is CASSSFPGNTEAFF. The CDR3, as DNA: TGTGCCAGCAGTTCGTTTCCGGGGAACACTGAAGCTTTCTTT. The variable domain in full, completed from reference TRBV28 and TRBJ1-1, reads DVKVTQSSRYLVKRTGEKVFLECVQDMDHENMFWYRQDPGLGLRLIYFSYDVKMKEKGDIPEGYSVSREKKERFSLILESASTNQTSMYLCASSSFPGNTEAFFGQGTRLTVV.

V is TRBV27 and J is TRBJ1-1; TRBD1 might be the D (5 bases). The CDR3 totals 14 residues. From germline, CDR1 is MNHEY and CDR2 SMNVEV (reference sequence). V dropped 8 bases and J dropped 3 bases, with 16 bases sitting between them. CDR3 loop: CASRSWGVYTEAFF. In nucleotides, the CDR3 is TGTGCCAGCCGATCCTGGGGCGTGTACACTGAAGCTTTCTTT.

For the CDR3, the DNA is TGCGCCAGCAGGCTAGCGGGAGTGTACTACGAGCAGTACTTC. Translation gives CASRLAGVYYEQYF. The chain uses TRBV5-1 and TRBJ2-7; 10 bases align to TRBD2. The V gene's germline CDR1 is SGHRS and CDR2 YFSETQ. This CDR3 comprises 14 residues. With V trimmed by 5 bases and J by 3 bases, 5 bases remained unmatched.

The V and J genes are TRBV7-3 and TRBJ2-1, with 10 bases that match TRBD2. This CDR3 comprises 16 residues. Germline CDR1 is SGHTA and CDR2 is FQGTGA. After removal of 2 bases from V and 5 bases from J, the junction contained 6 bases not matched to a gene. The CDR3 DNA reads as TGTGCCAGCAGCTTAGTACTAGCGGGGAATCACAATGAGCAGTTCTTC. Translated, it gives CASSLVLAGNHNEQFF.

CDR3 sequence (DNA): TGTGCCAGCAGAGGGCTAGCGGGGGGGCCAGGCGAGCAGTACTTC. This encodes CASRGLAGGPGEQYF. This rearrangement joins TRBV6-1 to TRBJ2-7, with TRBD2 matching over 12 bases. The CDR3 spans 15 residues. V shed 6 bases, J shed 6 bases, and the junction held 9 bases outside the gene matches. Germline V CDR1 and CDR2: MNHNS, SASEGT.

The table lists this clone with a few counts. The rearrangement uses TRBV6-5 and TRBJ1-4; D is uncertain. The CDR3 consists of 15 residues. V lost 2 bases to trimming and J lost 2 bases, with 9 bases between them. Looked up from germline, CDR1 is MNHEY and CDR2 is SVGAGI. Here the CDR3 DNA reads TGTGCCAGCAGTTACAGCCGAGGTACTAATGAAAAACTGTTTTTT. It is translated as CASSYSRGTNEKLFF.

This clone was detected only a few times. The chain combines TRBV11-1 with TRBJ1-2, with TRBD1 matching 10 bases. The CDR3 has 15 residues. With V trimmed by 5 bases and J by 7 bases, 10 bases remained unmatched. CDR1 and CDR2 from the germline V gene are SGHAT and FQDESV (reference sequence). The CDR3 bases are TGTGCCAGCAGCCCCTCCGGGACAGGGGAGGCTGGCTACACCTTC. Translation: CASSPSGTGEAGYTF. The variable domain in full, completed from reference TRBV11-1 and TRBJ1-2, reads EAEVAQSPRYKITEKSQAVAFWCDPISGHATLYWYRQILGQGPELLVQFQDESVVDDSQLPKDRFSAERLKGVDSTLKIQPAELGDSAMYLCASSPSGTGEAGYTFGSGTRLTVV.

The J gene is TRBJ2-2, the V gene TRBV13; 13 positions match TRBD2. V gave up 0 bases and J gave up 1 base; unmatched junction bases: 5. This CDR3 is 19 amino acids long. Germline CDR1 is PRHDT and CDR2 is FYEKMQ (reference sequence). The CDR3 spells CASSLGRTSGGQNTGELFF. The DNA for the CDR3 is TGTGCCAGCAGCTTAGGGAGGACTAGCGGGGGCCAGAACACCGGGGAGCTGTTTTTT.

This rearrangement joins TRBV29-1 to TRBJ1-4; 7 bases align to TRBD1. CDR1 is SQVTM, CDR2 ANQGSEA, per germline. With V trimmed by 4 bases and J by 8 bases, 7 bases remained unmatched. The CDR3 totals 13 residues. CDR3 in DNA: TGCAGCGTTGCTTACAGGGGAGGAGAAAAACTGTTTTTT. Amino acid sequence: CSVAYRGGEKLFF.

The chain couples TRBV7-3 to TRBJ2-2; a weak D match, TRBD2 (6 bases). Trimming removed 5 bases at V and 6 bases at J, with 10 bases between. The CDR3 length is 13 residues. The germline CDR1 and CDR2 sequences are SGHTA and FQGTGA. The CDR3 DNA is TGTGCCAGCAGCCCCGGACTATCCGGGGAGCTGTTTTTT. As protein: CASSPGLSGELFF.

The chain employs TRBV13 and TRBJ2-7; TRBD2 matches 10 bases. Germline assignment: CDR1 PRHDT and CDR2 FYEKMQ (reference sequence). Germline trimming cut 1 base from V and 3 bases from J; bases unmatched to any gene: 6. This CDR3 is built from 16 residues. In DNA form, the CDR3 reads TGTGCCAGCAGCTTAGAAACGGCTAGCGGGGGCTACGAGCAGTACTTC. It specifies CASSLETASGGYEQYF.

The gene calls are TRBV7-8 and TRBJ1-5; 7 bases line up with TRBD1. Germline V gives CDR1 SGHVS, CDR2 FQNEAQ. Losses at the gene ends were 4 bases for V and 5 bases for J; bases not matched to a gene: 11. The CDR3 runs 16 residues. CDR3 amino acids: CASSSGTAQYDQPQHF. CDR3 sequence (DNA): TGTGCCAGCAGCTCGGGGACAGCCCAGTACGATCAGCCCCAGCATTTT.